Detailed here is one T cell receptor beta chain. As yet, its antigen is unknown. The data were obtained in a study of T cell repertoires in cytomegalovirus infection. Across the whole study: Well-studied HLA-B-restricted epitopes and recently identified HLA-C-restricted epitopes of CMV were both used in the study. Public TCR beta signatures provided an indication of both CMV infection and a matching HLA type. Study conclusions and caveats: People with CMV and the relevant HLA were identified by cumulative public TCR beta family frequency.

This CDR3 contains 15 residues. V was cut by 2 bases and J by 8 bases, with 21 bases left in between. Germline V gives CDR1 DFQATT, CDR2 SNEGSKA (reference sequence). TCRdb reprocessed the reads with MiXCR, giving one entry per CDR3 protein. Of about 280,000 distinct CDR3 sequences detected, roughly 21% appear once; the ten largest clones hold about 20%. The rearrangement links TRBV20-1 to TRBJ1-2, with TRBD1 as a possible D gene (6 bases). This sequence originates from a human donor in good health (CMV status not recorded). Some clones in this sample may be carry-over from other donors' samples. This sample comprised cultured PBMCs, obtained from culture after CMV antigen stimulation. The CDR3: CSARRGSTGREGYTF. CDR3 nucleotide sequence: TGCAGTGCTAGACGGGGGAGTACAGGGCGGGAAGGCTACACCTTC.